This TCR beta chain was identified during a study of shared clonotypes between healthy human individuals. Study-wide results and limits: Only blood was sampled, and tissue TCR repertoires likely differ from blood ones. Having only a few donors restricted how much genetic and exposure-history diversity was captured. On the whole, naive subsets had larger estimated richness than memory subsets had.

Measured with immunoSEQ multiplex PCR; TCRdb has only the in-frame clones, and not every one. This table has some 2,100,000 clones, more than 90% appearing once. Regarding this clone: Its target is not known.

This clonotype was sampled from a man between 18 and 29 years old in good health. Sequencing was done on a sample of naive CD4+ T cells sorted from blood. This sample's subset: CD45RA+ positively selected.

The CDR3 here is CASSLGQYEQYF. The CDR3 nucleotides read TGTGCCAGCAGCCTGGGACAGTACGAGCAGTACTTC. The rearrangement joins TRBV14 to TRBJ2-7, with TRBD1 identical over 7 bases. CDR3 size: 12 residues. Losses at the gene ends were 4 bases for V and 4 bases for J; bases not matched to a gene: 1. Germline V gene data show CDR1 as SGHDN and CDR2 as FVKESK.